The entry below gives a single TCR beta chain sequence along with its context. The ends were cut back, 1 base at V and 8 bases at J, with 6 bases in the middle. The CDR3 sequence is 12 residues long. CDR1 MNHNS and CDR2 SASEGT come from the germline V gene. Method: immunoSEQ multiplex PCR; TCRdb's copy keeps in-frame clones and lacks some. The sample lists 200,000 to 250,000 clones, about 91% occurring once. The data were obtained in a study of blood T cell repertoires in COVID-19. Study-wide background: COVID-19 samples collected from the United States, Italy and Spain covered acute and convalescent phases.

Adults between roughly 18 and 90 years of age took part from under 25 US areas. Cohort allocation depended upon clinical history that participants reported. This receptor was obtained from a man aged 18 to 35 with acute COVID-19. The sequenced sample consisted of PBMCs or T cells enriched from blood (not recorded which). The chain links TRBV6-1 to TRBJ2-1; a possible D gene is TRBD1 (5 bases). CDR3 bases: TGTGCCAGCAGTGAAGGGGGCTATGAGCAGTTCTTC. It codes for CASSEGGYEQFF.